The clone carrying this T cell receptor beta chain was counted a single time. Its target is unknown. Primers for the PCR totalled 60 Vbeta and 13 Jbeta. Sequencing used immunoSEQ multiplex PCR; TCRdb keeps in-frame clones, though not all of them. The profile shows about 200,000 clones, roughly 12% of them singletons. Germline-derived CDR1 and CDR2 are MNHNS and SASEGT. Losses at the gene ends were 4 bases for V and 0 bases for J; bases not matched to a gene: 6. The CDR3 totals 16 residues. This entry comes from a study of cytomegalovirus exposure and HLA in healthy donors. Turning to the study itself: Genotyping of 430 or so donors showed that approximately 83% belonged to the Caucasian-associated ancestry cluster. General observations from the study: For TCR beta chains, V- and J-gene trimming was later linked to a missense DCLRE1C variant. As confirmed in vitro, three CMV-associated chains were specific for CMV antigens. Available immune exposure information covered CMV serostatus only.

Sequencing was performed on PBMCs. The source of this sequence is a man in his fifties or sixties in good health and CMV-seropositive. The chain carries TRBV6-1 and TRBJ2-1; 7 bases are a match to TRBD1. CDR3 sequence reads: CASSGRQGVSYNEQFF. The CDR3 DNA reads TGTGCCAGCAGTGGTCGACAGGGAGTCTCCTACAATGAGCAGTTCTTC.